Below are 5 T cell receptor beta chains sequenced from a single sample in a study of blood T cells in healthy people across ages. A second PCR, run for roughly 7 to 11 cycles, used a sample-barcoded 5' primer plus a J-beta primer mix. TCRdb re-analysed the 5' RACE reads in MiXCR, keeping a single row per CDR3 protein. The repertoire holds 1.5 million to 2 million distinct CDR3 sequences, roughly 27% seen once, with 7.7% in the top ten. The sample consisted of blood. All receptors come from a woman aged 25 to 45 in good health.

This clonotype occurred a few times. This chain connects TRBV2 to TRBJ2-3; the D gene could be TRBD1 or TRBD2 (6 bases each). V shed 3 bases and J shed 3 bases, with 13 bases lying between them. CDR1 and CDR2 from the germline V gene are SNHLY and FYNNEI. The CDR3 runs 15 residues. CDR3 region: CASSEARGGTDTQYF. CDR3 bases: TGTGCCAGCAGTGAGGCCAGGGGAGGAACAGATACGCAGTATTTT. Full variable domain (missing parts from reference TRBV2 and TRBJ2-3): EPEVTQTPSHQVTQMGQEVILRCVPISNHLYFYWYRQILGQKVEFLVSFYNNEISEKSEIFDDQFSVERPDGSNFTLKIRSTKLEDSAMYFCASSEARGGTDTQYFGPGTRLTVL.

This chain joins TRBV11-2 and TRBJ2-7, with TRBD2 matching over 11 bases. This CDR3 spans 14 amino acids. Germline loops: CDR1 SGHAT, CDR2 FQNNGV. J was trimmed by 9 bases and V by 4 bases; bases with no gene match: 8. The CDR3 loop reads CASSSDWTSGSQYF. CDR3 in DNA: TGTGCCAGCAGCTCCGATTGGACTAGCGGGTCGCAGTACTTC.

About this clonotype: A much larger clonotype is one base distant, so this may be a read error. The V call is TRBV7-2, the J call TRBJ1-2; 11 positions match TRBD1. Germline CDR1 is SGHTA and CDR2 is FQGNSA. The CDR3 covers 15 residues. The CDR3: CASGLGDRGNYGYTF. For the CDR3, the DNA is TGTGCCAGCGGCTTAGGGGACAGGGGGAACTATGGCTACACCTTC.

This clonotype was detected many times. The CDR3 DNA follows: TGCGCCAGCAGCTCAGAGCAAAACTCAGAGCAGTTCTTC. It encodes CASSSEQNSEQFF. The J gene is TRBJ2-1, the V gene TRBV5-1; D unclear. Trimming cost V 3 bases and J 10 bases, with 14 bases left between them. This CDR3 comprises 13 residues. CDR1 is SGHRS, CDR2 YFSETQ, per germline.

This clonotype was found many times. This chain uses TRBV12-3 or TRBV12-4 with TRBJ2-7, with D possibly being TRBD1 (5 bases). Trimming cost V 5 bases and J 2 bases, with 10 bases left between them. The CDR3 runs to 13 residues. The CDR3, as DNA: TGTGCCAGCAGTAAACCAGGGCCCTACGAGCAGTACTTC. It codes for CASSKPGPYEQYF.